What follows are 2 T cell receptor beta chains derived from one specimen sequenced in a study of blood T cell repertoires in COVID-19. Only in-frame clones appear in the TCRdb table, and some are missing; sequencing was by immunoSEQ multiplex PCR. In the table there are 200,000 to 250,000 clones, about four fifths of which are singletons. Sequenced sample: PBMCs or T cells enriched from blood (not recorded which). The source is a woman in her fifties or sixties who had been exposed to COVID-19.

The chain carries TRBV6-4 and TRBJ1-5, with 9 bases matching TRBD1. This CDR3 is 15 amino acids long. CDR1 and CDR2 (germline): MRHNA, SNTAGT. Unmatched junction bases numbered 7, after V lost 6 bases and J lost 4 bases. The chain's CDR3 is CASSDRGTGNQPQHF. In DNA, the CDR3 is TGTGCCAGCAGCGACCGTGGGACAGGGAATCAGCCCCAGCATTTT.

The chain recombines TRBV11-3 with TRBJ1-1; D ambiguous. The V gene's germline CDR1 is SGHNT and CDR2 YENEEA. The CDR3 has 12 residues. Trimming stripped 5 bases from V and 4 bases from J, with 8 bases between. This CDR3 is CASSRAFTEAFF. The CDR3 region has the DNA TGTGCCAGCAGCCGAGCCTTCACTGAAGCTTTCTTT. The full variable domain, in which reference TRBV11-3 and TRBJ1-1 provide the parts outside the CDR3, is EAGVVQSPRYKIIEKKQPVAFWCNPISGHNTLYWYLQNLGQGPELLIRYENEEAVDDSQLPKDRFSAERLKGVDSTLKIQPAELGDSAVYLCASSRAFTEAFFGQGTRLTVV.